This is a list of T cell receptor beta chains from one sample in a study of T cell changes during pregnancy in multiple sclerosis. Profiling relied on immunoSEQ multiplex PCR, and the TCRdb table lists in-frame clones only, not all of them. The table has roughly 46,000 clones, 85% to 95% seen once. Source: CD8+ T cells from peripheral blood mononuclear cells, taken after pregnancy. The receptor set was obtained from a female donor with multiple sclerosis, enrolled in a pregnancy study. CDR3s include the opening cysteine and the closing phenylalanine or tryptophan. A D gene is named only where the DNA matches it firmly. Clone size is not always given. Where it is, it says once, few, many or a class for expanded clones.

v_call: TRBV5-4
clone_size: -
d_call: -
j_call: TRBJ1-2
cdr3_aa: CASSLTGFHLGEGYTF
cdr3_nt: TGTGCCAGCAGCTTGACAGGGTTCCATCTCGGAGAGGGCTACACCTTC

v_call: TRBV27
clone_size: few
d_call: TRBD2
j_call: TRBJ2-7
cdr3_aa: CASSFLAGGGEQYF
cdr3_nt: TGTGCCAGCAGTTTTCTAGCGGGAGGGGGCGAGCAGTACTTC

v_call: TRBV25-1
clone_size: -
d_call: TRBD1
j_call: TRBJ2-4
cdr3_aa: CAGIRGLKNIQYF
cdr3_nt: TGTGCCGGTATCAGGGGGCTTAAAAACATTCAGTACTTC

v_call: TRBV4-1
clone_size: -
d_call: TRBD1
j_call: TRBJ2-7
cdr3_aa: CASSQLPGQGFGEQYF
cdr3_nt: TGCGCCAGCAGCCAACTCCCCGGACAGGGGTTCGGCGAGCAGTACTTC

v_call: TRBV28
clone_size: once
d_call: TRBD2
j_call: TRBJ2-3
cdr3_aa: CASSSPLAGGADTQYF
cdr3_nt: TGTGCCAGCAGCTCCCCCCTAGCGGGAGGAGCAGATACGCAGTATTTT

v_call: TRBV18
clone_size: -
d_call: TRBD1
j_call: TRBJ2-2
cdr3_aa: CASSQNRGTNTGELFF
cdr3_nt: TGTGCCAGCTCACAAAACAGGGGTACGAACACCGGGGAGCTGTTTTTT

v_call: TRBV6-6
clone_size: -
d_call: -
j_call: TRBJ2-3
cdr3_aa: CASSYGAMGAPVTQYF
cdr3_nt: TGTGCCAGCAGTTACGGGGCTATGGGGGCCCCGGTTACGCAGTATTTT

v_call: TRBV2
clone_size: -
d_call: TRBD1
j_call: TRBJ1-2
cdr3_aa: CASRTTGEDYGYTF
cdr3_nt: TGTGCCAGCAGGACGACAGGGGAAGACTATGGCTACACCTTC

v_call: TRBV5-5
clone_size: -
d_call: -
j_call: TRBJ1-2
cdr3_aa: CASSLWQADGYTF
cdr3_nt: TGTGCCAGCAGCTTGTGGCAGGCCGATGGCTACACCTTC

v_call: TRBV7-9
clone_size: few
d_call: -
j_call: TRBJ2-7
cdr3_aa: CAIGLLGTYEQYF
cdr3_nt: TGTGCCATCGGACTCCTAGGGACCTACGAGCAGTACTTC

v_call: TRBV2
clone_size: -
d_call: TRBD2
j_call: TRBJ2-3
cdr3_aa: CASSLAGGGDTQYF
cdr3_nt: TGTGCCAGCTCGCTTGCGGGGGGAGGGGATACGCAGTATTTT

v_call: TRBV5-4
clone_size: large
d_call: -
j_call: TRBJ1-6
cdr3_aa: CASSGGAGSGANSPLHF
cdr3_nt: TGTGCCAGCAGCGGGGGGGCCGGGTCGGGGGCTAATTCACCCCTCCACTTT

v_call: TRBV9
clone_size: -
d_call: -
j_call: TRBJ1-1
cdr3_aa: CASSVGWGSEAFF
cdr3_nt: TGTGCCAGCAGCGTAGGGTGGGGCTCTGAAGCTTTCTTT

v_call: TRBV9
clone_size: -
d_call: TRBD2
j_call: TRBJ2-5
cdr3_aa: CASSVESGGVQETQYF
cdr3_nt: TGTGCCAGCAGCGTCGAGAGCGGGGGAGTCCAAGAGACCCAGTACTTC

v_call: TRBV9
clone_size: -
d_call: -
j_call: TRBJ2-5
cdr3_aa: CASSLGGAVWETQYF
cdr3_nt: TGTGCCAGCAGCCTGGGGGGGGCGGTTTGGGAGACCCAGTACTTC

v_call: TRBV7-9
clone_size: -
d_call: -
j_call: TRBJ2-7
cdr3_aa: CASSTSYEQYF
cdr3_nt: TGTGCCAGCAGCACATCCTACGAGCAGTACTTC

v_call: TRBV27
clone_size: -
d_call: TRBD2
j_call: TRBJ2-3
cdr3_aa: CASSLSPSSGSRPTDTQYF
cdr3_nt: TGTGCCAGCAGTTTATCGCCGTCTAGCGGGAGTAGACCCACAGATACGCAGTATTTT

v_call: TRBV7-8
clone_size: -
d_call: TRBD2
j_call: TRBJ2-1
cdr3_aa: CASSPRLAGDRNEQFF
cdr3_nt: TGTGCCAGCAGCCCTAGACTAGCGGGGGATAGGAATGAGCAGTTCTTC

v_call: TRBV5-4
clone_size: -
d_call: TRBD1
j_call: TRBJ1-1
cdr3_aa: CASSSPGTGDTEAFF
cdr3_nt: TGTGCCAGCAGCTCTCCAGGGACAGGGGACACTGAAGCTTTCTTT

v_call: TRBV27
clone_size: -
d_call: -
j_call: TRBJ2-1
cdr3_aa: CASSFLPPPVYNEQFF
cdr3_nt: TGTGCCAGCAGTTTCCTCCCCCCGCCGGTATACAATGAGCAGTTCTTC

v_call: TRBV5-4
clone_size: -
d_call: -
j_call: TRBJ1-4
cdr3_aa: CASSPDRSNEKLFF
cdr3_nt: TGTGCCAGCAGCCCGGACAGATCTAATGAAAAACTGTTTTTT

v_call: TRBV4-2
clone_size: -
d_call: -
j_call: TRBJ2-3
cdr3_aa: CASSQGGQQTSDTQYF
cdr3_nt: TGTGCCAGCAGCCAAGGGGGCCAACAGACTTCAGATACGCAGTATTTT

v_call: TRBV4-2
clone_size: -
d_call: TRBD2
j_call: TRBJ2-1
cdr3_aa: CASSQDRASGRGNEQFF
cdr3_nt: TGTGCCAGCAGCCAAGATAGGGCTAGCGGGAGAGGCAATGAGCAGTTCTTC

v_call: TRBV9
clone_size: -
d_call: -
j_call: TRBJ2-1
cdr3_aa: CASSDPGQTEQFF
cdr3_nt: TGTGCCAGCAGCGACCCGGGACAAACTGAGCAGTTCTTC

v_call: TRBV5-4
clone_size: once
d_call: -
j_call: TRBJ1-6
cdr3_aa: CASSFGDTYNSPLHF
cdr3_nt: TGTGCCAGCAGCTTCGGGGACACCTATAATTCACCCCTCCACTTT

v_call: TRBV28
clone_size: -
d_call: -
j_call: TRBJ2-2
cdr3_aa: CASSPAGGELFF
cdr3_nt: TGTGCCAGCAGCCCAGCAGGCGGGGAGCTGTTTTTT

v_call: TRBV27
clone_size: -
d_call: -
j_call: TRBJ2-1
cdr3_aa: CASSLYSYNEQFF
cdr3_nt: TGTGCCAGCAGTTTATACTCTTACAATGAGCAGTTCTTC

v_call: TRBV15
clone_size: -
d_call: -
j_call: TRBJ2-5
cdr3_aa: CATSRGAETQYF
cdr3_nt: TGTGCCACCAGCAGAGGGGCAGAGACCCAGTACTTC

v_call: TRBV4-1
clone_size: -
d_call: -
j_call: TRBJ1-1
cdr3_aa: CASSQVLMNTEAFF
cdr3_nt: TGCGCCAGCAGCCAAGTATTAATGAACACTGAAGCTTTCTTT

v_call: TRBV11-2
clone_size: -
d_call: TRBD2
j_call: TRBJ2-7
cdr3_aa: CASSLGLAGSWEQYF
cdr3_nt: TGTGCCAGCAGCTTGGGACTAGCGGGGTCCTGGGAGCAGTACTTC

v_call: TRBV4-3
clone_size: -
d_call: -
j_call: TRBJ1-2
cdr3_aa: CASSQAGNGYTF
cdr3_nt: TGCGCCAGCAGCCAAGCGGGGAATGGCTACACCTTC

v_call: TRBV27
clone_size: -
d_call: -
j_call: TRBJ1-2
cdr3_aa: CASSFFQGTGYTF
cdr3_nt: TGTGCCAGCAGTTTTTTTCAGGGTACCGGCTACACCTTC

v_call: TRBV9
clone_size: -
d_call: -
j_call: TRBJ1-5
cdr3_aa: CASLTQVDQPQHF
cdr3_nt: TGTGCCAGCCTTACTCAGGTAGATCAGCCCCAGCATTTT

v_call: TRBV5-6
clone_size: -
d_call: -
j_call: TRBJ2-2
cdr3_aa: CASSLGTFGTGELFF
cdr3_nt: TGTGCCAGCAGCTTGGGGACTTTTGGGACCGGGGAGCTGTTTTTT

v_call: TRBV5-4
clone_size: -
d_call: TRBD2
j_call: TRBJ2-2
cdr3_aa: CASSFFAGGHTGELFF
cdr3_nt: TGTGCCAGCAGCTTTTTCGCGGGGGGGCATACCGGGGAGCTGTTTTTT

v_call: TRBV19
clone_size: -
d_call: TRBD2
j_call: TRBJ2-3
cdr3_aa: CASTPYAGVGHTQYF
cdr3_nt: TGTGCCAGTACCCCCTACGCGGGAGTAGGGCATACGCAGTATTTT

v_call: TRBV13
clone_size: -
d_call: TRBD2
j_call: TRBJ2-1
cdr3_aa: CASSSGDYNEQFF
cdr3_nt: TGTGCCAGCTCCAGCGGGGATTACAATGAGCAGTTCTTC

v_call: TRBV27
clone_size: -
d_call: TRBD1
j_call: TRBJ2-7
cdr3_aa: CASSLSPGQAAYEQYF
cdr3_nt: TGTGCCAGCAGTTTATCGCCGGGACAGGCTGCCTACGAGCAGTACTTC

v_call: TRBV7-9
clone_size: -
d_call: TRBD1
j_call: TRBJ2-7
cdr3_aa: CASARAGGVDEQYF
cdr3_nt: TGTGCCAGCGCCAGGGCAGGGGGCGTGGACGAGCAGTACTTC

v_call: TRBV7-9
clone_size: -
d_call: TRBD1
j_call: TRBJ1-1
cdr3_aa: CASSLDRVPNTEAFF
cdr3_nt: TGTGCCAGCAGCTTGGACAGGGTCCCGAACACTGAAGCTTTCTTT

v_call: TRBV18
clone_size: -
d_call: -
j_call: TRBJ2-1
cdr3_aa: CASSPLGGKYNEQFF
cdr3_nt: TGTGCCAGCTCACCACTTGGGGGGAAATACAATGAGCAGTTCTTC

v_call: TRBV7-9
clone_size: -
d_call: -
j_call: TRBJ2-1
cdr3_aa: CASSLEGRGNEQFF
cdr3_nt: TGTGCCAGCAGCTTAGAAGGCAGGGGAAATGAGCAGTTCTTC

v_call: TRBV10-3
clone_size: -
d_call: -
j_call: TRBJ1-1
cdr3_aa: CATLGRENTEAFF
cdr3_nt: TGTGCCACCTTGGGCAGGGAGAACACTGAAGCTTTCTTT